The clone carrying this T cell receptor (beta chain) was found many times. Its matching antigen is unknown. The data were taken from a study of T cell repertoires in cytomegalovirus infection. The study, taken as a whole, reports: Individuals carrying CMV plus the relevant HLA were identified by cumulative frequency of public TCR beta families.

Germline values: CDR1 SGHVS, CDR2 FQNEAQ. Trimming cost V 5 bases and J 2 bases; bases outside gene matches: 7. The CDR3 has 15 amino acids. TCRdb re-called the reads through MiXCR, storing one row per CDR3 protein. This table holds 150,000 to 200,000 distinct CDR3 sequences, under 25% found once. This sequence joins TRBV7-8 and TRBJ2-3, with 7 nucleotides matching TRBD1. The sequence was obtained from a human donor in good health (CMV status not recorded). Some clones in this sample may be carry-over from other donors' samples. The source material was PBMCs. DNA for the CDR3: TGTGCCAGCAGCCTCCGGGACAGCCTCACAGATACGCAGTATTTT. This sequence encodes CASSLRDSLTDTQYF.